This T cell receptor (beta chain) originates from a study of T cell repertoires in cytomegalovirus infection. About the research overall: From public TCR beta signatures came an indication of both CMV infection and matching HLA type.

Points from the study as a whole: Carriers of CMV plus the relevant HLA were identified by cumulative public TCR beta family frequency.

About this clonotype: What it recognizes is unknown.

TCRdb itself ran the reads through MiXCR, one entry per CDR3 protein. The data contain 450,000 to 550,000 distinct CDR3 sequences, about 42% of them seen just once; the ten biggest clones take up just under 45%. The receptor comes from a human donor in good health (CMV status not recorded). Some clones in this sample may be carry-over from other donors' samples. Material: cultured PBMCs, obtained from culture after CMV antigen stimulation.

The CDR3 spells CASSLSRRYNEQFF. CDR3 nucleotides: TGTGCCAGCAGTTTATCCCGGAGATACAATGAGCAGTTCTTC. The rearrangement uses TRBV27 and TRBJ2-1, with no clear D. CDR3 length equals 14 residues. V gave up 0 bases and J gave up 4 bases, with 7 bases separating them. Germline CDR1 reads MNHEY; CDR2 reads SMNVEV (reference sequence).